A selection of T cell receptor beta chains follows, all from one sample in a study of cytomegalovirus exposure and HLA in healthy donors. TCRdb's table, derived via immunoSEQ multiplex PCR, lists solely in-frame clones and lacks some. Among 150,000 to 200,000 clones listed, around 85% were seen once. Material for sequencing was PBMCs. The receptors come from a man younger than 35 in good health and CMV-seronegative. Both conserved end residues are part of each CDR3. A D gene is named only where the DNA matches it firmly. Clone sizes are given selectively: once, few, many, or a class where the clone is expanded.

17	TRBV19	TRBD1	NA	TRBJ2-1	CASSIPGQAVLYNEQFF	TGTGCCAGTAGTATCCCCGGACAGGCGGTCTTATACAATGAGCAGTTCTTC
15	TRBV28	NA	NA	TRBJ2-7	CASSRRETSTYEQYF	TGTGCCAGCAGCCGCCGGGAGACCTCTACCTACGAGCAGTACTTC
19	TRBV4-1	TRBD2	once	TRBJ2-7	CASSQGGLAGGPKVNEQYF	TGCGCCAGCAGCCAAGGGGGACTAGCGGGAGGGCCGAAGGTTAACGAGCAGTACTTC
17	TRBV11-2	TRBD1	NA	TRBJ2-3	CASSSTGTATSTDTQYF	TGTGCCAGCAGCTCCACCGGGACAGCCACTAGCACAGATACGCAGTATTTT
14	TRBV7-2	TRBD1	NA	TRBJ2-5	CASHRTGAGETQYF	TGTGCCAGCCACCGGACAGGGGCGGGGGAGACCCAGTACTTC
14	TRBV7-2	NA	few	TRBJ1-2	CASSSSGGAYGYTF	TGTGCCAGCAGCTCTTCGGGAGGGGCCTATGGCTACACCTTC
14	TRBV2	NA	NA	TRBJ1-6	CASSTTVRGSPLHF	TGTGCCAGCAGCACGACAGTTAGGGGTTCACCCCTCCACTTT
16	TRBV19	TRBD2	NA	TRBJ2-1	CASQATSGSSYNEQFF	TGTGCCAGCCAGGCGACTAGCGGAAGCTCCTACAATGAGCAGTTCTTC
17	TRBV7-9	NA	few	TRBJ1-4	CASSLFEETGYREKLFF	TGTGCCAGCAGCTTATTTGAGGAAACAGGTTACAGGGAAAAACTGTTTTTT
13	TRBV5-6	TRBD1	NA	TRBJ1-1	CASNDRGTPQAFF	TGTGCCAGCAACGACAGGGGGACCCCTCAAGCTTTCTTT
14	TRBV2	TRBD1	few	TRBJ1-5	CASRRTGDNQPQHF	TGTGCCAGCAGACGGACAGGGGACAATCAGCCCCAGCATTTT
18	TRBV28	TRBD1	once	TRBJ1-2	CASSPLGGGYPITYGYTF	TGTGCCAGCAGTCCCTTAGGAGGGGGCTATCCAATAACCTATGGCTACACCTTC
16	TRBV6-5	TRBD1	NA	TRBJ2-1	CASSYGTGYTYNEQFF	TGTGCCAGCAGTTACGGGACAGGGTATACCTACAATGAGCAGTTCTTC
16	TRBV15	TRBD1	NA	TRBJ2-7	CATSRGGTGKNYEQYF	TGTGCCACCAGCAGAGGGGGGACAGGCAAAAACTACGAGCAGTACTTC
15	TRBV27	TRBD2	few	TRBJ2-7	CASSLGLAGVGEQYF	TGTGCCAGCAGTTTAGGACTAGCGGGAGTGGGTGAGCAGTACTTC
14	TRBV7-2	NA	NA	TRBJ2-7	CASSSRTGNYEQYF	TGTGCCAGCAGCTCCCGGACGGGAAACTACGAGCAGTACTTC
16	TRBV4-3	TRBD1	NA	TRBJ2-3	CASSQPDRVGTDTQYF	TGCGCCAGCAGCCAACCCGACAGGGTTGGCACAGATACGCAGTATTTT
12	TRBV10-3	TRBD1	NA	TRBJ1-2	CAMGTEKNGYTF	TGTGCCATGGGGACAGAAAAGAATGGCTACACCTTC
17	TRBV6-1	TRBD1	NA	TRBJ2-5	CASSVRTGVLIKETQYF	TGTGCCAGCAGTGTAAGGACAGGGGTTCTCATAAAAGAGACCCAGTACTTC
16	TRBV19	TRBD1	NA	TRBJ1-4	CASSIVGTGTNEKLFF	TGTGCCAGTAGTATAGTTGGGACAGGCACTAATGAAAAACTGTTTTTT
16	TRBV9	NA	NA	TRBJ1-6	CASSVDWRTHSSPLHF	TGTGCCAGCAGCGTAGATTGGCGGACACACTCATCACCCCTCCACTTT
14	TRBV9	NA	NA	TRBJ1-3	CASSVVGAGNTIYF	TGTGCCAGCAGCGTAGTTGGAGCTGGAAACACCATATATTTT
15	TRBV7-6	TRBD2	NA	TRBJ2-7	CASSQLAGGLGEQYF	TGTGCCAGCAGTCAACTAGCGGGGGGGCTCGGGGAGCAGTACTTC
15	TRBV4-3	TRBD1	NA	TRBJ2-1	CASSPDRGQVDEQFF	TGCGCCAGCAGCCCGGACAGGGGGCAGGTCGATGAGCAGTTCTTC
18	TRBV11-2	TRBD1	few	TRBJ2-6	CASPPGGSLSGVANVLTF	TGTGCTTCACCTCCAGGGGGCAGTCTCTCTGGTGTGGCCAACGTCCTGACTTTC
13	TRBV25-1	NA	NA	TRBJ1-2	CASRDIGRGGYTF	TGTGCCAGCAGAGATATAGGGAGGGGGGGCTACACCTTC
15	TRBV11-2	TRBD2	NA	TRBJ2-5	CASSLGSGRPQTQYF	TGTGCCAGCAGCTTAGGTAGCGGGAGGCCTCAGACCCAGTACTTC
16	TRBV9	TRBD1	NA	TRBJ2-7	CASSVAPDREAHEQYF	TGTGCCAGCAGCGTAGCCCCTGACAGGGAAGCTCACGAGCAGTACTTC
15	TRBV7-8	NA	NA	TRBJ2-2	CASSLVVSVAGELFF	TGTGCCAGCAGCTTAGTCGTTAGTGTGGCCGGGGAGCTGTTTTTT
13	TRBV4-3	TRBD1	NA	TRBJ2-7	CASSHGTDYEQYF	TGCGCCAGCAGCCATGGGACAGACTACGAGCAGTACTTC
13	TRBV7-2	NA	NA	TRBJ1-1	CASSLTENTEAFF	TGTGCCAGCAGCTTGACAGAGAACACTGAAGCTTTCTTT
13	TRBV19	TRBD1	NA	TRBJ2-7	CASSQGQTYEQYF	TGTGCCAGTAGCCAGGGACAGACCTACGAGCAGTACTTC
12	TRBV28	TRBD2	NA	TRBJ2-1	CASSLGLAGQFF	TGTGCCAGCAGTTTAGGGCTAGCGGGTCAGTTCTTC
14	TRBV4-3	NA	NA	TRBJ2-2	CASSPRRTSGELFF	TGCGCCAGCAGCCCCAGAAGGACATCCGGGGAGCTGTTTTTT
12	TRBV28	NA	NA	TRBJ2-1	CASSTRSNEQFF	TGTGCCAGCAGTACAAGATCGAATGAGCAGTTCTTC
17	TRBV4-3	NA	NA	TRBJ2-7	CASSHLIGGGGAYEQYF	TGCGCCAGCAGCCATCTTATCGGGGGAGGGGGTGCCTACGAGCAGTACTTC